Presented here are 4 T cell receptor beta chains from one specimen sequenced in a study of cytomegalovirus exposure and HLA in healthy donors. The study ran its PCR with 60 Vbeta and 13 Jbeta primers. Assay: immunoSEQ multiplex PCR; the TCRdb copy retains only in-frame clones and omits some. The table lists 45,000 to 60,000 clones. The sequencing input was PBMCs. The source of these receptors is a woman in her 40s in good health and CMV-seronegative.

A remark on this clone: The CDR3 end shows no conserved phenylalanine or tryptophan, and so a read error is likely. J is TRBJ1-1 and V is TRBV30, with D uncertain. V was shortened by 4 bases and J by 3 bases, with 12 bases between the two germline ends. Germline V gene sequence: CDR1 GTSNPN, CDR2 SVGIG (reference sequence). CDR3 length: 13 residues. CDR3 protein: CAWTFSPDTEAFL. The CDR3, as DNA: TGTGCCTGGACCTTCAGCCCAGACACTGAAGCTTTCCTT.

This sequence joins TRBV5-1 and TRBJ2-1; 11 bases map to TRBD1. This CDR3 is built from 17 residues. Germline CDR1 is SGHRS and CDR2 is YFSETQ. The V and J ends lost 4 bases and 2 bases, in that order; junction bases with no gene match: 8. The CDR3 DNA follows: TGCGCCAGCAGCCCAAGGACAGGGGGCCTCACCTACAATGAGCAGTTCTTC. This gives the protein CASSPRTGGLTYNEQFF.

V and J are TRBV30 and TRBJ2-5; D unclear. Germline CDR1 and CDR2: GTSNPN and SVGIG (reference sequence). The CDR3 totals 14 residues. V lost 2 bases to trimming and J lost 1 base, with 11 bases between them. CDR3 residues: CAWSRVRLQETQYF. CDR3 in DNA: TGTGCCTGGAGTCGTGTGAGGCTCCAAGAGACCCAGTACTTC.

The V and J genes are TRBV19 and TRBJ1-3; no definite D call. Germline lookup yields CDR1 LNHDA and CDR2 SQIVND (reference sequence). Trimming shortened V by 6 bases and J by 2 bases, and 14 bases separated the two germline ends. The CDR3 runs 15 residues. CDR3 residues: CASRGRAGAGNTIYF. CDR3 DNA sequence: TGTGCCAGTAGAGGGCGGGCTGGGGCTGGAAACACCATATATTTT.